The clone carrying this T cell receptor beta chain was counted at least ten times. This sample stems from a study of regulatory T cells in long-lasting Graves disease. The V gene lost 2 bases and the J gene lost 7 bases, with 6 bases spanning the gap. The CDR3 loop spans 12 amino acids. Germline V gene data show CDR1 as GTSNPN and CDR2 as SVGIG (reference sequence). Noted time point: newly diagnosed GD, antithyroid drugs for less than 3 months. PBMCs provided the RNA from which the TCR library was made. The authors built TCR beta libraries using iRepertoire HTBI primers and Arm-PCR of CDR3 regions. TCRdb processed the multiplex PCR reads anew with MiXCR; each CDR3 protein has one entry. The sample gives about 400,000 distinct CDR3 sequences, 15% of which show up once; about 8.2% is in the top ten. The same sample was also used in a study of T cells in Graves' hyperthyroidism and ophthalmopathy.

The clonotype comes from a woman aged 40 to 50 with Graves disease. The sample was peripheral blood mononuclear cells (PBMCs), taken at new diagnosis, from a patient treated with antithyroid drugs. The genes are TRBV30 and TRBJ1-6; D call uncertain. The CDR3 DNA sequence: TGTGCCTGGAGTTGGTTCAATTCACCCCTCCACTTT. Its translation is CAWSWFNSPLHF.